This is a list of T cell receptor beta chains from one sample in a study of TIL therapy for anti-PD-1-resistant metastatic lung cancer. The assay was immunoSEQ multiplex PCR, and TCRdb's table has in-frame clones only and misses some. The sample shows 45,000 to 60,000 clones, roughly 70% of them seen only once. Material: tumor tissue, obtained at baseline. The receptor source for this set is a person between 25 and 79 years old with non-small cell lung cancer. The CDR3 runs from the conserved cysteine through the conserved F or W. D genes are given only for firm matches. For some rows the clone size is stated as once, few or many, or as a class when expanded; others skip it.

- | - | TRBJ2-3 | TRBV6-1 | TGTGCCAGCGTCTTTGAGCGTGGCACAGATACGCAGTATTTT | CASVFERGTDTQYF
- | - | TRBJ1-5 | TRBV19 | TGTGCCAGTAGTCCGGGGGCTGGCAATCAGCCCCAGCATTTT | CASSPGAGNQPQHF
- | - | TRBJ1-5 | TRBV11-2 | TGTGCCAGCAGCTTAGAACAGAATTATCAGCCCCAGCATTTT | CASSLEQNYQPQHF
- | TRBD1 | TRBJ2-3 | TRBV6-6 | TGTGCCAGCAGGACAGGGACCACAGATACGCAGTATTTT | CASRTGTTDTQYF
- | TRBD1 | TRBJ2-7 | TRBV27 | TGTGCCAGCAGTTATGGACAGGGGTGGATTAGCGAGCAGTACTTC | CASSYGQGWISEQYF
- | - | TRBJ1-6 | TRBV5-6 | TGTGCCAGCAGCTTGGCCGGAAATTCACCCCTCCACTTT | CASSLAGNSPLHF
- | TRBD2 | TRBJ2-1 | TRBV4-2 | TGTGCCAGCAGCCAAACTCGGACTAGCGGCGGCAATGAGCAGTTCTTC | CASSQTRTSGGNEQFF
- | - | TRBJ1-6 | TRBV30 | TGTGCCTGGAGTAACCCTCGGGGCGGATCACCCCTCCACTTT | CAWSNPRGGSPLHF
- | - | TRBJ2-5 | TRBV2 | TGTGCCAGCAGTGATTCCTGGGGGGGGCCAGGGACCCAGTACTTC | CASSDSWGGPGTQYF
- | - | TRBJ2-1 | TRBV19 | TGTGCCAGGGTTCTAGGGAATGAGCAGTTCTTC | CARVLGNEQFF
few | - | TRBJ2-1 | TRBV18 | TGTGCCAGCTCACCGGGGGCAATCAATGAGCAGTTCTTC | CASSPGAINEQFF
- | - | TRBJ2-5 | TRBV19 | TGTGCCAGTAGTATGAGGGGGGTCCAAGAGACCCAGTACTTC | CASSMRGVQETQYF
- | - | TRBJ2-7 | TRBV5-1 | TGCGCCAGCAGCTGGGGGGTCGGACGTACAAACTACGAGCAGTACTTC | CASSWGVGRTNYEQYF
- | TRBD1 | TRBJ1-2 | TRBV28 | TGTGCCAGCAGTCTCCGGGACAGGACCAACTATGGCTACACCTTC | CASSLRDRTNYGYTF
- | TRBD1 | TRBJ1-2 | TRBV6-1 | TGTGCCAGCAGTGAAACGGTCGGGACAGGGTACGCGGGCTACACCTTC | CASSETVGTGYAGYTF
- | - | TRBJ1-1 | TRBV10-3 | TGTGCCATCGGCCGGGAGGTGGGCACTGAAGCTTTCTTT | CAIGREVGTEAFF
- | - | TRBJ2-5 | TRBV21-1 | TGTGCCAGCAGCAAAGCCCCGGAGACCCAGTACTTC | CASSKAPETQYF
- | - | TRBJ1-3 | TRBV7-6 | TGTGCCAGCAGCTTAGCCGGGCCAGACTCTGGAAACACCATATATTTT | CASSLAGPDSGNTIYF
- | TRBD2 | TRBJ2-1 | TRBV9 | TGTGCCAGCAGCCCAGTGGGGACTAGCGGTTACAATGAGCAGTTCTTC | CASSPVGTSGYNEQFF
- | - | TRBJ1-5 | TRBV28 | TGTGCCAGCAGAACCGGGACAAATAATCAGCCCCAGCATTTT | CASRTGTNNQPQHF
- | TRBD1 | TRBJ2-2 | TRBV11-2 | TGTGCCAGCAGCTTATCCCAGGGGACAGCCCGGCGGGAGCTGTTTTTT | CASSLSQGTARRELFF
- | - | TRBJ2-1 | TRBV4-3 | TGCGCCAGCAGCCAAGACCCCGGAGCCTACAATGAGCAGTTCTTC | CASSQDPGAYNEQFF
few | TRBD2 | TRBJ2-5 | TRBV4-2 | TGTGCCAGCAGCCAAGTGGCGGGGCTAGCGGAAGAGACCCAGTACTTC | CASSQVAGLAEETQYF
- | TRBD2 | TRBJ2-3 | TRBV5-5 | TGTGCCAGCAGACGACTAGCGGGAGGGCAGACTGCTAGCACAGATACGCAGTATTTT | CASRRLAGGQTASTDTQYF
few | TRBD1 | TRBJ2-5 | TRBV4-1 | TGCGCCAGCAGCCCGACAGGGGAGACCCAGTACTTC | CASSPTGETQYF
- | - | TRBJ2-6 | TRBV27 | TGTGCCAGCAGTTCTAGCGCTGGGGCCAACGTCCTGACTTTC | CASSSSAGANVLTF
- | TRBD1 | TRBJ2-7 | TRBV28 | TGTGCCAGCAGATCCGGGACAGGGGACTACTACGAGCAGTACTTC | CASRSGTGDYYEQYF
few | - | TRBJ1-5 | TRBV5-1 | TGCGCCAGCAGCCACCGCGGTTGGGGCCGCAATCAGCCCCAGCATTTT | CASSHRGWGRNQPQHF
few | - | TRBJ1-5 | TRBV19 | TGTGCCAGTACCCCAGCGGGGGGAAATCAGCCCCAGCATTTT | CASTPAGGNQPQHF